The subject of this entry is one TCR beta chain. Relying on iRepertoire HTBI primers and Arm-PCR of CDR3 regions, the team built TCR beta libraries. MiXCR, run by TCRdb on the multiplex PCR reads, gives a single entry per CDR3 protein. This repertoire shows 350,000 to 550,000 distinct CDR3 sequences, roughly 17% found once; its top ten account for roughly 23%. This specimen comes from a study of regulatory T cells in long-lasting Graves disease. CDR1 LNHDA and CDR2 SQIVND come from the germline V gene (reference sequence). Deletions cut 0 bases from V and 12 bases from J, with 9 bases between. This CDR3 region has 13 residues. Time point reported: newly diagnosed GD, antithyroid drugs for less than 3 months. Researchers made the TCR library from RNA that was extracted from PBMCs. The same data also went into a second study, on T cells in Graves' hyperthyroidism and ophthalmopathy. This second report adds: Graves' hyperthyroidism without ophthalmopathy progression within 18 months was termed stable. Clonotypes that were expanded in thyroid above 0.001 mostly appeared in blood too.

This chain joins TRBV19 and TRBJ1-6; no reliable D call. Sequences were derived from peripheral blood mononuclear cells (PBMCs), sampled at new diagnosis, from a patient treated with antithyroid drugs. The sequence derives from a woman aged 18-29 years with Graves disease. The CDR3 here is CASSIERSRPLHF. CDR3 coding DNA: TGTGCCAGTAGTATAGAGCGGAGTCGACCCCTCCACTTT.